A few counts support the clone carrying this T cell receptor beta chain. The antigen remains unidentified. The PCR ran on 60 Vbeta and 13 Jbeta primers. This table comes from immunoSEQ multiplex PCR, and its TCRdb copy is limited to in-frame clones, with some not included. The sample holds 110,000 to 150,000 clones, around 75% seen once. The germline CDR1 and CDR2 sequences are SGHNT and YYREEE (reference sequence). V was clipped by 2 bases and J by 6 bases, with 13 bases between them. The CDR3 spans 14 residues. These data come from a study of cytomegalovirus exposure and HLA in healthy donors. General study results and limits: Across donors, sequencing depth was assumed by presence/absence analyses to be roughly uniform. The analysis excluded some indistinguishable V segments, including TRBV6-2 and TRBV6-3.

The chain uses TRBV5-4 and TRBJ2-3; tentative D call: TRBD2 (6 bases). The sequence derives from a young man in good health and CMV-seronegative. Sequencing used PBMCs. The CDR3 here is CASSLPGEEDTQYF. CDR3 nucleotide sequence: TGTGCCAGCAGCTTACCGGGAGAGGAGGATACGCAGTATTTT.